This T cell receptor beta chain was sequenced in a study of T cell repertoires in cytomegalovirus infection. Study background: From public TCR beta signatures came an indication of both CMV infection and matching HLA type.

Whole-study findings and limits: Dominating the ex vivo response were HLA-C-restricted CMV-specific TCR beta clonotypes.

TCRdb reanalysed the reads using MiXCR and keeps one entry per CDR3 protein. This sample has about 260,000 distinct CDR3 sequences, with 12% to 15% found just once. The CDR3 extends over 12 amino acids. Germline V gene data show CDR1 as MGHDK and CDR2 as SYGVNS. V lost 6 bases to trimming and J lost 7 bases; unmatched junction nucleotides: 3. In this sample, this clonotype turned up a few times. What it recognizes is unknown. Sequenced: PBMCs. The source of this sequence is a human donor in good health (CMV status not recorded). Some clones in this sample may be carry-over from other donors' samples. This chain uses TRBV25-1 with TRBJ1-2; 9 nucleotides align to TRBD1. The CDR3, as DNA: TGTGCCAGCAGACAGGGGGCGTTTGGCTACACCTTC. Its translation: CASRQGAFGYTF.